These 22 T cell receptor beta chains came from one sample sequenced in a study of post-analysis software for immune sequencing data. Built from TCR beta cDNA, the libraries had unique molecular identifiers in them. Via MiXCR, TCRdb re-called the PCR reads, giving one row per CDR3 protein. Of some 890,000 distinct CDR3 sequences detected, about 50% appear once; the ten largest clones hold about 4.8%. Whole-study findings and limits: Patients carried five TRBV segments more frequently than controls did, and TRBV5-6, TRBV5-1 and TRBV20-1 were among them.

No antigen has been assigned to these receptors. The sample consisted of blood. These receptors all stem from a girl under 18 with multiple sclerosis.

V and J are TRBV7-2 and TRBJ2-3; D unclear. Looked up from germline, CDR1 is SGHTA and CDR2 is FQGNSA. CDR3 size: 11 residues. The germline V and J ends were trimmed by 3 bases and 5 bases, with 3 bases remaining between them. The CDR3 DNA reads TGTGCCAGCAGCTTTATAGATACGCAGTATTTT. Amino acids: CASSFIDTQYF. Supplemented by reference TRBV7-2 and TRBJ2-3, the full variable domain reads GAGVSQSPSNKVTEKGKDVELRCDPISGHTALYWYRQSLGQGLEFLIYFQGNSAPDKSGLPSDRFSAERTGGSVSTLTIQRTQQEDSAVYLCASSFIDTQYFGPGTRLTVL.

This clonotype occurred many times. The V and J genes are TRBV5-6 and TRBJ2-3; 9 bases line up with TRBD1. V dropped 5 bases and J dropped 8; count of bases not matched to a gene: 12. The CDR3 totals 15 residues. Germline CDR1 SGHDT, CDR2 YYEEEE. This CDR3 reads CASRHGTGSGGTQYF. In nucleotides, the CDR3 is TGTGCCAGCAGACATGGGACAGGGTCCGGGGGTACGCAGTATTTT.

This clonotype was detected a few times. This chain connects TRBV7-2 to TRBJ2-3, with TRBD2 identical over 13 bases. Trimming took 6 bases from V and 2 from J; bases not matched to a gene: 5. Germline V lookup: CDR1 SGHTA, CDR2 FQGNSA. This CDR3 is 16 amino acids long. CDR3 bases: TGTGCCAGCAGTTCGGGACTAGCGGGGTACACAGATACGCAGTATTTT. Translating it yields CASSSGLAGYTDTQYF.

The chain joins TRBV12-3 or TRBV12-4 to TRBJ2-7; a possible D gene is TRBD1 (6 bases). The length of the CDR3 is 13 residues. V was cut by 6 bases and J by 7 bases, with 16 bases left in between. DNA of the CDR3: TGTGCCAGCAGACAGGGTGCCGTACGGGAGCAGTACTTC. The encoded protein is CASRQGAVREQYF.

This chain links TRBV10-3 with TRBJ1-2; D is uncertain. The CDR3 extends over 15 amino acids. The ends were cut back, 6 bases at V and 1 base at J, with 15 bases in the middle. The V gene's germline CDR1 is ENHRY and CDR2 SYGVKD. CDR3: CAISPQAPRNYGYTF. The CDR3 coding sequence is TGTGCCATCAGCCCTCAGGCCCCGCGTAACTATGGCTACACCTTC.

This chain uses TRBV6-2 or TRBV6-3 with TRBJ2-7; possibly TRBD1 or TRBD2 for D (5 bases each). V lost 8 bases to trimming and J lost 7 bases, with 30 bases between them. Germline CDR1 and CDR2: MNHEY and SVGEGT. This CDR3 has 17 amino acids. The DNA of the CDR3 is TGTGCCAGCGGACATTGGGACCGGGCCACCTTGGAGGATGAGCAGTACTTC. This translates into CASGHWDRATLEDEQYF.

The chain employs TRBV6-6 and TRBJ2-1; 8 bases are shared with TRBD2. CDR1 is MNHNY, CDR2 SVGAGI, per germline (reference sequence). The CDR3 extends over 14 amino acids. V trimming: 6 bases; J trimming: 9 bases; junction bases outside the gene matches: 10. CDR3 sequence: CASSRVAGWGEQFF. The CDR3 nucleotides are TGTGCCAGCAGCCGAGTAGCGGGGTGGGGTGAGCAGTTCTTC.

This clonotype turned up a few times. This chain joins TRBV10-3 and TRBJ1-2; D uncertain. V lost 4 bases and J lost 3, with 9 bases in between. CDR1 is ENHRY, CDR2 SYGVKD, per germline. This CDR3 comprises 13 residues. CDR3 residues: CAISGEGYYGYTF. The CDR3 DNA reads TGTGCCATCAGTGGGGAGGGATACTATGGCTACACCTTC.

This clonotype was detected only a few times. The J gene is TRBJ2-3, the V gene TRBV29-1; 7 bases are a match to TRBD1. The length of the CDR3 is 14 residues. V lost 3 bases and J lost 4; bases outside the gene matches: 7. Per the germline V gene, CDR1 is SQVTM and CDR2 is ANQGSEA. The CDR3 bases are TGCAGCGTTGACCCCACAGGGGTGGCAGATACGCAGTATTTT. This codes for CSVDPTGVADTQYF.

This clonotype was counted only a few times. The V call is TRBV5-5, the J call TRBJ2-3; possibly TRBD1 or TRBD2 for D (6 bases each). From germline, CDR1 is SGHKS and CDR2 YYEKEE (reference sequence). V gave up 2 bases and J gave up 2 bases, with 12 bases separating them. The CDR3 is 15 residues long. Here the CDR3 DNA reads TGTGCCAGCAGCTTCGGGGGCTATCCCACAGATACGCAGTATTTT. It codes for CASSFGGYPTDTQYF.

Remarks on this clonotype: Germline and junction disagree at one end, which may indicate a read error. The CDR3 spells CSGRAGDSDTEAFF. In DNA form, the CDR3 reads TGCAGTGGTAGAGCAGGGGACTCGGACACTGAAGCTTTCTTT. The chain links TRBV20-1 to TRBJ1-1; D possibly corresponds to TRBD1 (6 bases). This CDR3 spans 14 amino acids. The germline gives CDR1 DFQATT, CDR2 SNEGSKA (reference sequence).

The rearrangement links TRBV20-1 to TRBJ2-7; TRBD2 might be the D (5 bases). In germline, CDR1 is DFQATT, CDR2 SNEGSKA (reference sequence). Trimming left V 1 base short and J 7 bases short, with 17 bases between. There are 14 residues in the CDR3. As DNA, the CDR3 is TGCAGTGCTAGAGGGAGGCTAGCTTCAACAGAGCAGTACTTC. As protein: CSARGRLASTEQYF.

This chain uses TRBV5-1 with TRBJ2-7; D is perhaps TRBD2 (5 bases). With 2 bases removed from V and 3 bases from J, the gap between germline ends came to 15 bases. Germline CDR1 and CDR2: SGHRS and YFSETQ. The CDR3 length is 15 residues. CDR3 bases: TGCGCCAGCAGCTTTACCCTGGGAGCCTACTACGAGCAGTACTTC. Its protein is CASSFTLGAYYEQYF.

J is TRBJ2-5 and V is TRBV29-1; D possibly corresponds to TRBD1 (6 bases). CDR3 length: 17 amino acids. V dropped 7 bases and J dropped 1 base, with 25 bases sitting between them. Germline assignment: CDR1 SQVTM and CDR2 ANQGSEA. The CDR3 DNA reads TGCAGCGACCTTGTGATCCAGGGGCCAATCCCCCAAGAGACCCAGTACTTC. Translation: CSDLVIQGPIPQETQYF.

In its sample, this clonotype was seen a few times. The CDR3 DNA sequence: TGCAGCGTACCATATTACACCGGGGAGCTGTTTTTT. Its translation: CSVPYYTGELFF. This chain uses TRBV29-1 with TRBJ2-2, with unresolved D. Germline assignment: CDR1 SQVTM and CDR2 ANQGSEA. The CDR3 covers 12 residues. Trimming shortened V by 6 bases and J by 3 bases, and 8 bases separated the two germline ends.

The chain employs TRBV7-9 and TRBJ2-3; D uncertain. V lost 7 bases, J lost 4 bases, and 15 bases lay in between. From germline, CDR1 is SEHNR and CDR2 FQNEAQ (reference sequence). The length of the CDR3 is 14 residues. The CDR3 sequence: CASTQIPAPDTQYF. In DNA, the CDR3 is TGTGCCAGCACCCAAATACCGGCCCCAGATACGCAGTATTTT.

This clonotype was observed a few times. The rearrangement joins TRBV2 to TRBJ2-1; 8 bases map to TRBD1. Germline CDR1 is SNHLY and CDR2 is FYNNEI. Unmatched junction bases numbered 11, after V lost 4 bases and J lost 9 bases. CDR3 length equals 15 residues. The CDR3 coding sequence is TGTGCCAGCAGTGTCGATCCCAGGGGGCTGGGTGAGCAGTTCTTC. Amino acids: CASSVDPRGLGEQFF.

The gene calls are TRBV29-1 and TRBJ2-7, with 7 bases matching TRBD1. V gave up 4 bases and J gave up 0 bases; unmatched junction bases: 6. Germline V lookup: CDR1 SQVTM, CDR2 ANQGSEA. The CDR3 is made up of 14 amino acids. The CDR3 region is CSVGSGTDSYEQYF. The CDR3, as DNA: TGCAGCGTTGGCTCCGGGACAGACTCCTACGAGCAGTACTTC.

CDR3 region: CSVRVTGIGNEQFF. In DNA form, the CDR3 reads TGCAGCGTTCGAGTGACAGGGATTGGAAATGAGCAGTTCTTC. V gene TRBV29-1 combines with J gene TRBJ2-1, with 7 bases that match TRBD1. The CDR3 extends over 14 amino acids. V trimming: 5 bases; J trimming: 7 bases; junction bases outside the gene matches: 11. The germline CDR1 and CDR2 sequences are SQVTM and ANQGSEA.

V and J are TRBV6-1 and TRBJ2-7; TRBD2 matches 14 bases. CDR1 MNHNS and CDR2 SASEGT come from the germline V gene. J gave up 3 bases and V 6 bases, and 10 bases lay outside the gene matches. This CDR3 comprises 17 residues. CDR3 loop: CASSRLEGLAGVYEQYF. DNA of the CDR3: TGTGCCAGCAGCCGACTTGAGGGACTAGCGGGAGTCTACGAGCAGTACTTC.

The gene calls are TRBV29-1 and TRBJ1-2, with TRBD1 identical over 7 bases. Germline V gives CDR1 SQVTM, CDR2 ANQGSEA. This CDR3 is built from 15 residues. J gave up 3 bases and V 3 bases, and 10 bases lay outside the gene matches. The CDR3 sequence: CSVDRSTGSYYGYTF. The CDR3 DNA reads as TGCAGCGTTGATCGGTCGACAGGGAGCTACTATGGCTACACCTTC.

This clonotype was observed a few times. The rearrangement joins TRBV27 to TRBJ1-6; 8 bases align to TRBD1. Germline CDR1 reads MNHEY; CDR2 reads SMNVEV (reference sequence). Germline trimming cut 3 bases from V and 2 bases from J; bases unmatched to any gene: 0. This CDR3 has 15 amino acids. CDR3 amino acids: CASSLDRAYNSPLHF. The CDR3 DNA follows: TGTGCCAGCAGTTTGGACAGGGCCTATAATTCACCCCTCCACTTT.